This record looks at one T cell receptor (beta chain) sequence and its context. Antigen: not known. This sample stems from a study of cytomegalovirus exposure and HLA in healthy donors. Study overall: Of all 400 or so donors who were genotyped, roughly 81% belonged to the Caucasian-associated ancestry cluster.

Study-wide findings and caveats: What was likely a sequencing artifact was a cluster of highly shared sequence variants.

With 60 Vbeta and 13 Jbeta primers, the PCR was carried out. Authors' processing steps: An analysis performed later counted 70 million to 90 million unique TCR beta chains (roughly 11 million of them shared). Some clones are missing from TCRdb's copy, which holds only in-frame ones; the method was immunoSEQ multiplex PCR. V, J and clone size derive from that table, while D and trimming were established from the DNA sequence. The repertoire has about 92,000 clones, about four fifths of them found once; the top ten carry 5.6%. Germline V lookup: CDR1 SEHNR, CDR2 FQNEAQ (reference sequence). J gave up 4 bases and V 3 bases, and 4 bases lay outside the gene matches. This CDR3 comprises 14 residues.

This clonotype was obtained from a woman under 30 in good health and CMV-seropositive. The chain links TRBV7-9 to TRBJ2-5; 8 bases are a match to TRBD1. Material: PBMCs. The chain's CDR3 is CASSFTGGRETQYF. CDR3 coding DNA: TGTGCCAGCAGCTTCACAGGGGGACGAGAGACCCAGTACTTC.